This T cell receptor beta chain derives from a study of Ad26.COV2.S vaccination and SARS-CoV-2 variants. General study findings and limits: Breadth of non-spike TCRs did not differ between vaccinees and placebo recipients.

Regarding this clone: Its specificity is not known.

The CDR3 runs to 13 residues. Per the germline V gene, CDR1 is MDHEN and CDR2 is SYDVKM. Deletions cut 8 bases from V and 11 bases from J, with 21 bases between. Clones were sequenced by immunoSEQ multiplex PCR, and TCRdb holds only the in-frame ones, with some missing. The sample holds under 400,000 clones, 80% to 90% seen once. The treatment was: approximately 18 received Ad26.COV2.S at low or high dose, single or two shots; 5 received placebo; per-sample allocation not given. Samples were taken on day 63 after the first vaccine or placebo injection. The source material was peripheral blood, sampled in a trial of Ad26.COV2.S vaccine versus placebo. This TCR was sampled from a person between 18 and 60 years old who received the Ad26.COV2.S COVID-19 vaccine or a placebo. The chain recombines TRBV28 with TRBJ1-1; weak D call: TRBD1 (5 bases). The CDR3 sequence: CASSTGLSWWAFF. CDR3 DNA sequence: TGTGCCAGCTCGACGGGACTCTCGTGGTGGGCTTTCTTT.